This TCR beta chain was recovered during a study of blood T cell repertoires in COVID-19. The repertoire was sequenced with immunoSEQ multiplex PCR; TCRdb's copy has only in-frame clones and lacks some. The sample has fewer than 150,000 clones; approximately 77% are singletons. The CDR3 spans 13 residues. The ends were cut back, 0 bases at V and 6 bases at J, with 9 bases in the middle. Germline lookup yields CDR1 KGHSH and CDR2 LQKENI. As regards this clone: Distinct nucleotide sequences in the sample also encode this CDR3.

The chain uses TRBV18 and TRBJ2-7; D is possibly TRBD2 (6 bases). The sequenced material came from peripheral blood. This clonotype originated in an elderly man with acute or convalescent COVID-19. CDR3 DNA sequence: TGTGCCAGCTCACCACCGGCGGGGCGCGAGCAGTACTTC. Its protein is CASSPPAGREQYF.